Following are 15 T cell receptor beta chains from one sample sequenced in a study of PD-1 blockade in mismatch repair-deficient tumors. Data came from immunoSEQ multiplex PCR; TCRdb stores just in-frame clones and leaves some out. Here the sample spans tens of thousands of clones, approximately 81% being singletons. The material sequenced was peripheral blood, taken 44 weeks after starting pembrolizumab. These receptors were taken from an adult with mismatch repair-deficient cancer.

This rearrangement joins TRBV10-3 to TRBJ2-1; 8 bases are a match to TRBD1. The CDR3 has 15 amino acids. CDR1 and CDR2 (germline): ENHRY, SYGVKD. V gave up 5 bases and J gave up 3 bases; unmatched junction bases: 6. The CDR3 nucleotides read TGTGCCATCAGTCGAGAGGGGACAGGCTACAATGAGCAGTTCTTC. This gives the protein CAISREGTGYNEQFF.

The chain has TRBV5-1 and TRBJ1-1, with D unresolved. The CDR3 spans 14 residues. CDR1 and CDR2 (germline): SGHRS, YFSETQ. The ends were cut back, 2 bases at V and 4 bases at J, with 12 bases in the middle. This chain's CDR3 is CASSFEGVITEAFF. In DNA, the CDR3 is TGCGCCAGCAGCTTCGAGGGAGTCATCACTGAAGCTTTCTTT.

The chain joins TRBV7-2 to TRBJ1-2; D call uncertain. Germline CDR1 reads SGHTA; CDR2 reads FQGNSA. The CDR3 totals 13 residues. V shed 4 bases and J shed 6 bases, with 12 bases lying between them. CDR3 DNA: TGTGCCAGCAGCTCAAGTCCCGGGGATGGCTACACCTTC. Protein: CASSSSPGDGYTF.

J is TRBJ2-2 and V is TRBV7-2; 7 positions agree with TRBD1. Germline V gene lookup returns CDR1 SGHTA and CDR2 FQGNSA. The junction had 3 bases not matched to a gene; V was cut back by 4 bases and J by 1 base. The CDR3 runs 15 residues. The CDR3 nucleotides read TGTGCCAGCAGCTCGTGGACAGGGAACACCGGGGAGCTGTTTTTT. Translating it yields CASSSWTGNTGELFF.

The genes are TRBV9 and TRBJ2-2, with D perhaps TRBD2 (6 bases). Between the trimmed V and J ends, which lost 3 bases and 4 bases, there was a span of 10 bases. This CDR3 is built from 14 residues. The germline gives CDR1 SGDLS, CDR2 YYNGEE. The CDR3 nucleotides are TGTGCCAGCAGCGGGTGGGGGGTCACCGGGGAGCTGTTTTTT. This translates into CASSGWGVTGELFF.

This chain links TRBV29-1 with TRBJ2-7; the D gene is possibly TRBD2 (6 bases). Germline CDR1 reads SQVTM; CDR2 reads ANQGSEA. Trimming removed 4 bases from V and 5 bases from J, with 21 bases in between. CDR3 length: 15 amino acids. CDR3 loop: CSVGPGLHGLDEQYF. CDR3 in DNA: TGCAGCGTTGGGCCGGGACTTCACGGCCTCGACGAGCAGTACTTC.

This clone was detected only once. This chain connects TRBV13 to TRBJ2-7; D might be TRBD2 (6 bases). The CDR3 has 16 amino acids. From germline, CDR1 is PRHDT and CDR2 FYEKMQ (reference sequence). V was trimmed by 3 bases and J by 6 bases, leaving 21 bases between them. The CDR3 bases are TGTGCCAGCAGCTTTAACTCCGGGAGCAAAGCGGGCGAGCAGTACTTC. Its protein product is CASSFNSGSKAGEQYF.

The V gene is TRBV4-3, the J gene TRBJ1-3; possible D gene TRBD1, 5 bases. The CDR3 spans 16 residues. The V end was cut by 0 bases, the J end by 0 bases, with 9 bases between. Germline lookup yields CDR1 LGHNA and CDR2 YSLEER. The CDR3 protein is CASSQDRGYSGNTIYF. For the CDR3, the DNA is TGCGCCAGCAGCCAAGATCGGGGCTACTCTGGAAACACCATATATTTT.

The rearrangement uses TRBV7-2 and TRBJ2-7; 11 bases align to TRBD2. Germline V gene data show CDR1 as SGHTA and CDR2 as FQGNSA. The CDR3 is 16 residues long. J was trimmed by 4 bases and V by 5 bases; bases with no gene match: 10. The CDR3 nucleotides are TGTGCCAGCAGCCCCCACGCGGGACTAGCGGCTTACGAGCAGTACTTC. Protein sequence: CASSPHAGLAAYEQYF.

The CDR3 DNA sequence: TGTGCCAGCAGTTACTCGATAAATAGCGTCTGGCAGTACTTC. This encodes CASSYSINSVWQYF. The V and J genes are TRBV6-5 and TRBJ2-7; the D gene is possibly TRBD2 (5 bases). Germline V CDR1 and CDR2: MNHEY, SVGAGI. The CDR3 has 14 residues. V gave up 0 bases and J gave up 9 bases, with 15 bases separating them.

Worth noting for this clone: This likely came from a read error, as a far larger clone is one base away. Other DNA sequences in the same sample also yield this CDR3. This chain links TRBV7-9 with TRBJ1-1; maybe TRBD1 (6 bases). Germline CDR1 and CDR2: SEHNR and FQNEAQ (reference sequence). The CDR3 has 14 residues. The V end lost 1 base, the J end lost 2 bases, and 8 bases lay between the germline ends. In DNA form, the CDR3 reads TGTGCCAGCAGCTTAGACAGGGTAAACACTGAAGCTTTCTTT. Amino acid sequence: CASSLDRVNTEAFF.

This clone was detected only a few times. The gene calls are TRBV19 and TRBJ2-7; the D is unclear. Germline loops: CDR1 LNHDA, CDR2 SQIVND (reference sequence). The CDR3 has 11 residues. V lost 6 bases and J lost 5, with 8 bases in between. The CDR3 reads CASRTGHEQYF. The DNA of the CDR3 is TGTGCCAGTAGAACGGGCCACGAGCAGTACTTC.

The rearrangement joins TRBV12-5 to TRBJ1-3; 11 nucleotides agree with TRBD1. The trim removed 4 bases at V and 6 bases at J, leaving 5 bases unmatched. The germline gives CDR1 LGHNT, CDR2 FRNRAP. The CDR3 totals 15 residues. The chain's CDR3 is CASGSRDRGVNTIYF. The DNA of the CDR3 is TGTGCTAGTGGTTCCCGGGACAGGGGGGTAAACACCATATATTTT.

V gene TRBV5-1 combines with J gene TRBJ2-7; a possible D gene is TRBD1 (8 bases). V was clipped by 0 bases and J by 4 bases, with 35 bases between them. Looked up from germline, CDR1 is SGHRS and CDR2 is YFSETQ. The CDR3 has 22 amino acids. The CDR3 sequence: CASSLDFVTGDLLSGLRYEQYF. CDR3 DNA sequence: TGCGCCAGCAGCTTGGATTTTGTGACAGGGGATCTTCTTAGCGGGCTGCGATACGAGCAGTACTTC.

The V call is TRBV18, the J call TRBJ2-2; 7 positions match TRBD2. The junction had 9 bases not matched to a gene; V was cut back by 3 bases and J by 5 bases. Germline V CDR1 and CDR2: KGHSH, LQKENI. CDR3 length: 16 residues. The CDR3 DNA reads TGTGCCAGCTCACCCCAAACCTTGCGGGAGACCGGGGAGCTGTTTTTT. As protein: CASSPQTLRETGELFF. Full variable domain (rest looked up from reference TRBV18 and TRBJ2-2): NAGVMQNPRHLVRRRGQEARLRCSPMKGHSHVYWYRQLPEEGLKFMVYLQKENIIDESGMPKERFSAEFPKEGPSILRIQQVVRGDSAAYFCASSPQTLRETGELFFGEGSRLTVL.